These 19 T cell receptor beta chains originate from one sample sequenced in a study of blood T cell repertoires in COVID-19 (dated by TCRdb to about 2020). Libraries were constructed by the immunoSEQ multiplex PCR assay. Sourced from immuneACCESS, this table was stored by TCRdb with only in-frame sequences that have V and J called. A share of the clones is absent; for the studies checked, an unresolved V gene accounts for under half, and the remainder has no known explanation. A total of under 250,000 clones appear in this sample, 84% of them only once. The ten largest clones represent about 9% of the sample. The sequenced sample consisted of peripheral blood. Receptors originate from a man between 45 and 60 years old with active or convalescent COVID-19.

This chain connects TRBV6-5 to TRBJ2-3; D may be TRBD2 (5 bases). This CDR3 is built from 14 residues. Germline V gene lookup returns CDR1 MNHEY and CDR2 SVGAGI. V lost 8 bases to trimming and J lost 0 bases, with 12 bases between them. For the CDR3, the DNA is TGTGCCAGCCGAAGAAGCGGAAGCACAGATACGCAGTATTTT. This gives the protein CASRRSGSTDTQYF.

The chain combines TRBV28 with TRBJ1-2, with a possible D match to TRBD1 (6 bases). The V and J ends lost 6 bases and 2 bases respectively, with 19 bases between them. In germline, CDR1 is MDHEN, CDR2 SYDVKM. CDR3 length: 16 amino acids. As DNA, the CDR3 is TGTGCCAGCAGGCTTGGGGGACAAACTTCCAACTATGGCTACACCTTC. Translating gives CASRLGGQTSNYGYTF.

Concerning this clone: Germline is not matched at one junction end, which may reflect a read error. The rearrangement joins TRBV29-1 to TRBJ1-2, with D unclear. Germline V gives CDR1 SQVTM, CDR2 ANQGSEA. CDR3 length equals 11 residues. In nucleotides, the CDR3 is TGCAGCGTGCGGGAGCTCTATGACTACACCTTC. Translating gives CSVRELYDYTF.

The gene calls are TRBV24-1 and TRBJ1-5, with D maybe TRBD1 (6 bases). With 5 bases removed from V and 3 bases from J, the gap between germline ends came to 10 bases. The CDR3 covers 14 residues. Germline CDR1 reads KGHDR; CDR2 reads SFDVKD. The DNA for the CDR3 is TGTGCCACCAGTGGAGGGGGTTTCAATCAGCCCCAGCATTTT. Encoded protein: CATSGGGFNQPQHF.

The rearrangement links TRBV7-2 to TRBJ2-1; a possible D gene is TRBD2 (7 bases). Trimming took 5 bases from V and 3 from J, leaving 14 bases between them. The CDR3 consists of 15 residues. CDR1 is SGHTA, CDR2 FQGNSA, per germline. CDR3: CASSPVGGLYNEQFF. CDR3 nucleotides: TGTGCCAGCAGCCCAGTCGGGGGGCTCTACAATGAGCAGTTCTTC.

For the CDR3, the DNA is TGTGCCAGCAAGACCGACTATTACAATGAGCAGTTCTTC. Its translation is CASKTDYYNEQFF. The chain combines TRBV25-1 with TRBJ2-1; D might be TRBD2 (5 bases). Trimming pared 7 bases from V and 4 bases from J, leaving 11 bases between. Germline V gene data show CDR1 as MGHDK and CDR2 as SYGVNS. This CDR3 is 13 amino acids long.

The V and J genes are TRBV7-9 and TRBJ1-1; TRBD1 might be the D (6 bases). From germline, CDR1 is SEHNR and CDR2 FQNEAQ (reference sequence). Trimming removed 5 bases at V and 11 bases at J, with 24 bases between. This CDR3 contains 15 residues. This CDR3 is CASSPIPRGRFRAFF. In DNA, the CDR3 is TGTGCCAGCAGCCCTATACCCAGGGGCCGCTTTAGGGCTTTCTTT. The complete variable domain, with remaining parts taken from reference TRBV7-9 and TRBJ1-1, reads DTGVSQNPRHKITKRGQNVTFRCDPISEHNRLYWYRQTLGQGPEFLTYFQNEAQLEKSRLLSDRFSAERPKGSFSTLEIQRTEQGDSAMYLCASSPIPRGRFRAFFGQGTRLTVV.

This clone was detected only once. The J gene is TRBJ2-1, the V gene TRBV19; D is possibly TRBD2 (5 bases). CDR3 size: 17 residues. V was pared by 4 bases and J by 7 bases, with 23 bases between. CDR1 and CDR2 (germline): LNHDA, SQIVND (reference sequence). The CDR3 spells CASSSSWAVGGENEQFF. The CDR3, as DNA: TGTGCCAGTAGTAGCTCGTGGGCGGTCGGTGGGGAGAATGAGCAGTTCTTC.

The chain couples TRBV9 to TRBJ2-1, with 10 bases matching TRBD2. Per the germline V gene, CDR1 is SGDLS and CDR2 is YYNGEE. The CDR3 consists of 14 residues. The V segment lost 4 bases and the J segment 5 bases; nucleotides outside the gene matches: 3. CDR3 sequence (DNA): TGTGCCAGCAGCCTAGGGACTAGCGACAATGAGCAGTTCTTC. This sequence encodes CASSLGTSDNEQFF. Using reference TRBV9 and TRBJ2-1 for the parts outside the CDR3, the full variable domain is DSGVTQTPKHLITATGQRVTLRCSPRSGDLSVYWYQQSLDQGLQFLIQYYNGEERAKGNILERFSAQQFPDLHSELNLSSLELGDSALYFCASSLGTSDNEQFFGPGTRLTVL.

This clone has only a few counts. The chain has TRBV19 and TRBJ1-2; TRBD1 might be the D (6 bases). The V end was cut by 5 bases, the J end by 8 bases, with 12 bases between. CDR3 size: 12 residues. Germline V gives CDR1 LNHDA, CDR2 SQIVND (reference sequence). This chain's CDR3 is CASSQGHWGYTF. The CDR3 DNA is TGTGCCAGTAGTCAGGGACACTGGGGCTACACCTTC.

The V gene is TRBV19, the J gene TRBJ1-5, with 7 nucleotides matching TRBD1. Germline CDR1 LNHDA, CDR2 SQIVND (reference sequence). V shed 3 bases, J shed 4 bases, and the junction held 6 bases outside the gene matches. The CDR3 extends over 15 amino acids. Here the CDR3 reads CASSMRQGRNQPQHF. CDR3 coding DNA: TGTGCCAGTAGTATGCGACAGGGACGGAATCAGCCCCAGCATTTT.

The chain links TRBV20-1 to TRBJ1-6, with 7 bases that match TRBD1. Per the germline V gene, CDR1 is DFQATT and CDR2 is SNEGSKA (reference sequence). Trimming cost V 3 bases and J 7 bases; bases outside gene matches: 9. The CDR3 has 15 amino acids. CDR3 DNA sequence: TGCAGTGCTAGTCTCCTGACAGGGTCAAATTCACCCCTCCACTTT. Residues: CSASLLTGSNSPLHF.

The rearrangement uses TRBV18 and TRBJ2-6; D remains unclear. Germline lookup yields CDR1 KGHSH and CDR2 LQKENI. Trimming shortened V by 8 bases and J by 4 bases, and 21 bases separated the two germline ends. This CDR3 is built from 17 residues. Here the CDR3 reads CASTQSSPEAGANVLTF. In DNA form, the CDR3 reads TGTGCCAGCACTCAATCTTCCCCAGAGGCCGGGGCCAACGTCCTGACTTTC.

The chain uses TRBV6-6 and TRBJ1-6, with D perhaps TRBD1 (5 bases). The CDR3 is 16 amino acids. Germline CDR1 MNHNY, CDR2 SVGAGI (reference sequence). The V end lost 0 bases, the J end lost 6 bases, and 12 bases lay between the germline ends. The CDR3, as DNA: TGTGCCAGCAGTTACTCGGGGGGTCAGCGTAATTCACCCCTCCACTTT. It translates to CASSYSGGQRNSPLHF.

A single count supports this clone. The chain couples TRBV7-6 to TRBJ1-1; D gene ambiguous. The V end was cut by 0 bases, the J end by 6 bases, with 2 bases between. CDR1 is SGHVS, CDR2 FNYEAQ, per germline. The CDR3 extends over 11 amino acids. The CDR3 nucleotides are TGTGCCAGCAGCTTAGCCGCTGAAGCTTTCTTT. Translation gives CASSLAAEAFF.

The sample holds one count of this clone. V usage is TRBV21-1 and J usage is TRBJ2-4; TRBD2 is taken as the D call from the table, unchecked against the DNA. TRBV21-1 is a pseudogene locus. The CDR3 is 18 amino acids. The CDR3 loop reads CASSKGTSGRRAKNIQYF. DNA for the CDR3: TGTGCCAGCAGCAAGGGGACTAGCGGGAGAAGGGCCAAAAACATTCAGTACTTC.

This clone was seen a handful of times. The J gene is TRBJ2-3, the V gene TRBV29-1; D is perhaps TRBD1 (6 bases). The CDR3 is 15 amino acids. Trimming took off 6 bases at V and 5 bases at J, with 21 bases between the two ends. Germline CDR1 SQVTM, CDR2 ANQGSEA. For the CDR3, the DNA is TGCAGCGTCCCCGTTTGGCGTCAGGGGAAAGATACGCAGTATTTT. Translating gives CSVPVWRQGKDTQYF.

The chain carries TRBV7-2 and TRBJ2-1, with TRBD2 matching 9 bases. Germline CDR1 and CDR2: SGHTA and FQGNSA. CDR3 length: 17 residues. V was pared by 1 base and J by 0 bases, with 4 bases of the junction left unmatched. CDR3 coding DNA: TGTGCCAGCAGCTTAGTTAGCGGGGGTTACTCCTACAATGAGCAGTTCTTC. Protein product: CASSLVSGGYSYNEQFF.

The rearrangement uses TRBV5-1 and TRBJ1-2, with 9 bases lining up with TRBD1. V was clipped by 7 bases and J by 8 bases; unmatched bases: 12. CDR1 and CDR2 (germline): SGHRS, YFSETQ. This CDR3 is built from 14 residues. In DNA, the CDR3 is TGCGCCAGCTCAGAGGACAGGGGCCCTGGGGGCTACACCTTC. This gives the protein CASSEDRGPGGYTF.